This entry concerns a single T cell receptor (beta chain). As yet, its antigen is unknown. Method: immunoSEQ multiplex PCR; TCRdb's copy keeps in-frame clones and lacks some. This sample has about 68,000 clones, with around 83% found just once. The source of the sample is a study of OX40 agonist ivuxolimab in advanced cancers. Turning to the study itself: An anti-OX40 (CD134) antibody with agonistic activity, ivuxolimab, was administered to patients. Dose-escalation patients suffered from hepatocellular carcinoma, melanoma, renal cell or head and neck cancer. Study-wide results and caveats: The CD4+ and CD8+ T cells in the blood had expanded clonally by week 6 at 0.1 to 3.0 mg/kg.

Trimming removed 0 bases at V and 0 bases at J, with 11 bases between. Germline V gene data show CDR1 as SGDLS and CDR2 as YYNGEE. This CDR3 region has 16 residues. The chain links TRBV9 to TRBJ2-3; D is possibly TRBD1 or TRBD2 (6 bases each). This clonotype was obtained from an adult with an advanced solid tumor such as melanoma, head and neck, liver or kidney cancer. The source was CD4+ or CD8+ T cells sorted from blood, collected in a trial of the OX40 agonist ivuxolimab. The CDR3 loop is CASSVGTGASTDTQYF. For the CDR3, the DNA is TGTGCCAGCAGCGTAGGCACGGGGGCTAGCACAGATACGCAGTATTTT.